The subject of this entry is one TCR beta chain. What this receptor recognizes is not known. Qualities for individual bases were not recorded, and no much larger clone is one base off. The sample comes from a study of T cell clones after liver transplantation (dated by TCRdb to about 2019). At the level of the whole study: The samples were obtained from ITN030ST, a randomized trial that attempted immunosuppression withdrawal within 2 years after liver transplantation. Of the eight recipients, three were HCV-positive, while the remaining recipients had been transplanted for non-autoimmune, non-viral indications. Tolerance was defined as complete immunosuppression withdrawal for at least one year with no rise in liver enzymes beyond twice the upper limit of normal. A cohort of 8 liver transplant recipients was studied, of whom 3 were classified as tolerant and 5 as non-tolerant. Donor-reactive T cell clones were identified using TCRbeta sequencing after a pre-transplant mixed lymphocyte reaction and were then followed in post-transplant blood. No induction therapy was given to the subjects, and standard immunosuppression was administered until randomization at 12-24 months post-transplant. As an antigen-independent comparator for donor-reactive sequences, third party-reactive TCRbeta sequences were also identified from pre-transplant MLRs. Blood samples were taken pre-transplant, pre-randomization before withdrawal, and post-randomization after full withdrawal or failed withdrawal.

Unstimulated PBMCs, after thawing, were stained for CD3, CD4 and CD8 and then FACS-sorted into CD3+CD4+ and CD3+CD8+ populations. Randomization to immunosuppression withdrawal applied to every one of the 8 studied subjects. The Qiagen DNeasy Blood and Tissue Kit was used to isolate genomic DNA. High-throughput TCRbeta CDR3 sequencing of frozen genomic DNA was performed by immunoSEQ, including PCR amplification, mapping, bias correction and internal controls. Regarding the original processing steps: Only productive rearrangements were retained, and each unique TCRbeta sequence was defined by its CDR3 nucleotide sequence together with its V and J gene. For classification of a sequence as donor-reactive, at least 5-fold expansion in CFSE-low cells relative to unstimulated pre-transplant cells and a frequency of at least 0.01% were required. Minimum frequency thresholds were set for each subject on the basis of the unstimulated sample with the lowest template count, so that a detection power of at least 90% was ensured. Jensen-Shannon divergence between the top 1000 TCRbeta sequences after and before transplant was used to measure repertoire turnover. Changes in detection of donor-reactive sequences were tested with two-sided Fisher's exact tests. TCRdb mirrors the immuneACCESS table, restricted to in-frame sequences. Some clones are absent from its copies; in checked studies, under half trace to an unresolved V gene, and the reason for the others is unknown. The V and J calls and the clone size are those of that table, but D and trimming were determined from the DNA. Present in this sample are nearly 45,000 clones, 86% of which were seen just once. The ten largest clones add up to 2% to 2.5% of the sample.

The research as a whole found: When repertoire turnover was accounted for, significantly reduced detection of donor-reactive sequences was found in 7 of 8 subjects for CD4 and in 8 of 8 subjects for CD8. A greater decline was seen for donor-reactive sequences than for third party-reactive sequences, suggesting partial antigen-specific deletion unrelated to withdrawal success. Without allograft tissue specimens, donor-reactive T cells may have migrated into the graft rather than being deleted. Low numbers of available donor cells limited the measurable donor-reactive repertoire in two subjects. A significant post-transplant decrease in circulating donor-reactive CD4 TCRbeta sequences was observed in most of the 8 subjects, irrespective of tolerance or HCV status. The conclusions were considered preliminary, being limited by small, heterogeneous patient numbers and non-standardized post-transplant time points.

From a lookup of the germline V gene, CDR1 and CDR2 are SNHLY and FYNNEI. Relative to germline, V is 2 bases shorter and J is 7 bases shorter, with 11 bases between their ends. The CDR3 sequence holds 13 residues, the cysteine and phenylalanine included. Of all the DNA, just the CDR3 is kept, 39 bases in frame from base 1. The source material was CD4+ T cells from blood, sampled 24 months after liver transplant. Recombination linked TRBV2 to TRBJ1-2; no D gene is confidently identified. This sequence was found in a human patient who received a liver transplant. After a transplant, some T cells may be the graft donor's own cells. CDR3 reads: CASSESWLGGYTF. Read as DNA, the sequence is TGTGCCAGCAGTGAATCCTGGTTGGGTGGCTACACCTTC.